Each of the 32 T cell receptor beta chains below was sequenced from the same sample in a study of neoadjuvant anti-PD-1 for oral cavity cancer. Sequencing was performed with immunoSEQ multiplex PCR; in TCRdb, only in-frame clones are kept and a portion is missing. The table shows 8,000 or so clones, with 65% to 75% occurring only once. This sample's time point: after neoadjuvant nivolumab, at surgical resection. The material was PBMCs, obtained after nivolumab (anti-PD-1) treatment. Every receptor here comes from a person between 40 and 79 years old with oral cavity squamous cell carcinoma.

This rearrangement joins TRBV4-1 to TRBJ2-1, with a weak D call TRBD2 (6 bases). V was pared by 0 bases and J by 0 bases, with 9 bases between. This CDR3 region has 16 residues. Germline V lookup: CDR1 MGHRA, CDR2 YSYEKL. CDR3 loop: CASSQDRGSSYNEQFF. In DNA form, the CDR3 reads TGCGCCAGCAGCCAAGACCGGGGGAGCTCCTACAATGAGCAGTTCTTC.

V and J are TRBV19 and TRBJ1-3; tentatively, D is TRBD1 (5 bases). V gave up 8 bases and J gave up 1 base, with 15 bases separating them. Per germline, CDR1 LNHDA and CDR2 SQIVND (reference sequence). The CDR3 has 15 amino acids. The CDR3 region is CASFAPGGSGNTIYF. DNA of the CDR3: TGTGCCAGTTTCGCCCCCGGGGGGTCTGGAAACACCATATATTTT.

This chain connects TRBV7-9 to TRBJ2-3, with 7 bases that match TRBD2. V was clipped by 1 base and J by 5 bases; unmatched bases: 12. The CDR3 extends over 17 amino acids. The germline gives CDR1 SEHNR, CDR2 FQNEAQ (reference sequence). CDR3 nucleotide sequence: TGTGCCAGCAGCTTAGAGGAACTAGCGTGGAATAGAGATACGCAGTATTTT. Encoded protein: CASSLEELAWNRDTQYF.

Judged by abundance, this clone is medium-sized. The rearrangement joins TRBV29-1 to TRBJ2-2; 7 positions match TRBD1. The CDR3 has 13 residues. Germline V lookup: CDR1 SQVTM, CDR2 ANQGSEA. The J segment lost 5 bases and the V segment lost 4 bases, leaving 4 bases of the junction unmatched. The CDR3 DNA follows: TGCAGCGTTGGGCCACAGGGGACCGGGGAGCTGTTTTTT. Its protein is CSVGPQGTGELFF.

This clone appeared a single time. The rearrangement uses TRBV6-1 and TRBJ2-3; TRBD1 matches at 7 bases. The germline gives CDR1 MNHNS, CDR2 SASEGT. The CDR3 contains 16 residues. J lost 2 bases, V lost 4 bases, and 9 bases had no gene match. CDR3 DNA: TGTGCCAGCAGTGTGGTTCTCAGGGGGACCACAGATACGCAGTATTTT. Encoded protein: CASSVVLRGTTDTQYF.

The V and J genes are TRBV30 and TRBJ1-2, with D unclear. CDR1 and CDR2 from the germline V gene are GTSNPN and SVGIG (reference sequence). The CDR3 contains 14 residues. V was clipped by 2 bases and J by 0 bases, with 10 bases between them. CDR3 in amino acids: CAWSPGLANYGYTF. The DNA of the CDR3 is TGTGCCTGGAGTCCAGGACTTGCTAACTATGGCTACACCTTC.

In DNA form, the CDR3 reads TGTGCCAGCAGCTTGCTGGGGGGTTCTGATCAGCCCCAGCATTTT. The encoded protein is CASSLLGGSDQPQHF. The genes are TRBV5-8 and TRBJ1-5; TRBD1 might be the D (5 bases). V was shortened by 1 base and J by 5 bases, with 13 bases between the two germline ends. The CDR3 loop spans 15 amino acids. CDR1 is SGHTS, CDR2 YDEGEE, per germline.

The chain links TRBV10-3 to TRBJ1-5, with 9 positions matching TRBD1. The junction had 4 bases not matched to a gene; V was cut back by 6 bases and J by 1 base. The germline CDR1 and CDR2 sequences are ENHRY and SYGVKD. This CDR3 comprises 15 residues. CDR3 sequence (DNA): TGTGCCATCAGACGGGACAGGGAGAGCAATCAGCCCCAGCATTTT. Residues: CAIRRDRESNQPQHF.

The rearrangement joins TRBV6-4 to TRBJ2-1; TRBD2 aligns across 7 bases. Trimming took 10 bases from V and 6 from J; bases not matched to a gene: 9. From germline, CDR1 is MRHNA and CDR2 SNTAGT. The CDR3 extends over 13 amino acids. CDR3 nucleotides: TGTGCCACCTCAGCGGGACTGGCCAATGAGCAGTTCTTC. Protein: CATSAGLANEQFF.

The gene calls are TRBV2 and TRBJ2-7; D is ambiguous. The V end lost 6 bases, the J end lost 3 bases, and 6 bases lay between the germline ends. This CDR3 has 11 residues. CDR1 is SNHLY, CDR2 FYNNEI, per germline. The CDR3 protein is CASSWVYEQYF. Written as DNA, the CDR3 is TGTGCCAGCAGCTGGGTCTACGAGCAGTACTTC.

CDR3 residues: CASSLGQTTFHTEAFF. DNA for the CDR3: TGTGCCAGCAGCCTGGGGCAGACTACATTTCACACTGAAGCTTTCTTT. The rearrangement links TRBV5-6 to TRBJ1-1; TRBD1 might be the D (5 bases). In germline, CDR1 is SGHDT, CDR2 YYEEEE. The CDR3 runs 16 residues. The V and J ends lost 4 bases and 3 bases respectively, with 19 bases between them.

CDR3 in DNA: TGTGCCAGCAGCACCCGCCGTGACACTGAAGCTTTCTTT. It translates to CASSTRRDTEAFF. V gene TRBV11-3 combines with J gene TRBJ1-1; D is ambiguous. CDR1 is SGHNT and CDR2 is YENEEA in the germline V gene. The CDR3 has 13 amino acids. V shed 5 bases and J shed 3 bases, with 10 bases lying between them.

V usage is TRBV28 and J usage is TRBJ1-5; perhaps TRBD1 as D (5 bases). This CDR3 is 12 amino acids long. Trimming pared 4 bases from V and 4 bases from J, leaving 5 bases between. CDR1 is MDHEN, CDR2 SYDVKM, per germline. The CDR3 loop is CASSWGNQPQHF. The CDR3 DNA reads TGTGCCAGCAGTTGGGGGAATCAGCCCCAGCATTTT.

Written as DNA, the CDR3 is TGTGCCAGCAGCCAAGAGTGGGGGAAGAAGGATACGCAGTATTTT. It encodes CASSQEWGKKDTQYF. The chain carries TRBV14 and TRBJ2-3, with D perhaps assigned TRBD1 or TRBD2 (5 bases each). Germline V gives CDR1 SGHDN, CDR2 FVKESK. V was cut by 0 bases and J by 6 bases, with 13 bases left in between. This CDR3 contains 15 residues.

This chain links TRBV28 with TRBJ2-5, with 8 bases lining up with TRBD1. CDR3 length equals 16 residues. Germline V gene lookup returns CDR1 MDHEN and CDR2 SYDVKM. Trimming took 3 bases from V and 5 from J; bases not matched to a gene: 11. CDR3 DNA sequence: TGTGCCAGCAGTTTGCCAGACGGACAGGGTTTGGAGACCCAGTACTTC. Protein sequence: CASSLPDGQGLETQYF. Full variable domain (rest looked up from reference TRBV28 and TRBJ2-5): DVKVTQSSRYLVKRTGEKVFLECVQDMDHENMFWYRQDPGLGLRLIYFSYDVKMKEKGDIPEGYSVSREKKERFSLILESASTNQTSMYLCASSLPDGQGLETQYFGPGTRLLVL.

The chain links TRBV14 to TRBJ2-5; D not certain. From germline, CDR1 is SGHDN and CDR2 FVKESK. Trimming cost V 4 bases and J 2 bases, with 11 bases left between them. The CDR3 sequence is 14 residues long. The CDR3 DNA reads as TGTGCCAGCAGCCGAGATAATTTACAAGAGACCCAGTACTTC. Translated: CASSRDNLQETQYF.

The chain joins TRBV10-3 to TRBJ1-4, with D perhaps TRBD1 (6 bases). V lost 6 bases and J lost 4, with 9 bases in between. The CDR3 consists of 13 residues. Germline V gene data show CDR1 as ENHRY and CDR2 as SYGVKD. The CDR3 spells CAIRTGDNEKLFF. CDR3 DNA sequence: TGTGCCATCAGGACAGGAGATAATGAAAAACTGTTTTTT.

The gene calls are TRBV7-2 and TRBJ1-4; the match to TRBD1 covers 9 bases. The length of the CDR3 is 14 residues. Germline CDR1 is SGHTA and CDR2 is FQGNSA. Trimming cost V 5 bases and J 7 bases; bases outside gene matches: 5. CDR3 residues: CASSRNRGPEKLFF. The CDR3 nucleotides are TGTGCCAGCAGCCGCAACAGGGGGCCTGAAAAACTGTTTTTT.

This clone was picked up a small number of times. The J gene is TRBJ1-2, the V gene TRBV7-8; D remains ambiguous. The CDR3 has 14 residues. Germline CDR1 reads SGHVS; CDR2 reads FQNEAQ. The V end was cut by 1 base, the J end by 3 bases, with 9 bases between. In DNA form, the CDR3 reads TGTGCCAGCAGCTTAGGCGACATATACTATGGCTACACCTTC. It yields the protein CASSLGDIYYGYTF.

The chain recombines TRBV6-6 with TRBJ1-2, with 9 bases fitting TRBD1. Germline trimming cut 4 bases from V and 4 bases from J; bases unmatched to any gene: 4. This CDR3 contains 14 residues. The germline V gene encodes CDR1 MNHNY and CDR2 SVGAGI (reference sequence). CDR3 residues: CASSSGTGPYGYTF. The CDR3, as DNA: TGTGCCAGCAGTTCCGGGACAGGGCCCTATGGCTACACCTTC.

The table lists this clone with a count of one. This chain links TRBV6-6 with TRBJ2-7, with D hard to call. Trimming stripped 6 bases from V and 0 bases from J, with 15 bases between. The CDR3 has 15 amino acids. The germline CDR1 and CDR2 sequences are MNHNY and SVGAGI (reference sequence). The CDR3 region has the DNA TGTGCCAGCAGGCCGCCTCTGGGTTTCTCCTACGAGCAGTACTTC. It is translated as CASRPPLGFSYEQYF.

The J gene is TRBJ2-5, the V gene TRBV10-3; tentatively, D is TRBD2 (5 bases). The CDR3 is 13 residues long. Germline V gene sequence: CDR1 ENHRY, CDR2 SYGVKD. Trimming pared 10 bases from V and 4 bases from J, leaving 16 bases between. The CDR3 here is CATTTGLRETQYF. The CDR3, as DNA: TGTGCCACTACGACTGGACTCCGAGAGACCCAGTACTTC.

There are a few counts of this clone. The chain recombines TRBV4-1 with TRBJ2-1; 11 bases line up with TRBD1. This CDR3 is built from 14 residues. Per germline, CDR1 MGHRA and CDR2 YSYEKL. The V segment lost 5 bases and the J segment 5 bases; nucleotides outside the gene matches: 2. The CDR3 DNA reads TGCGCCAGCAGCAGGGGACAGGGGGACAATGAGCAGTTCTTC. Protein product: CASSRGQGDNEQFF.

This clone appeared once. The rearrangement links TRBV30 to TRBJ2-2; D might be TRBD2 (6 bases). Germline-derived CDR1 and CDR2 are GTSNPN and SVGIG (reference sequence). Between the trimmed V and J ends, which lost 5 bases and 4 bases, there was a span of 14 bases. The CDR3 has 14 amino acids. The CDR3 region is CAWSRRGGTGELFF. The CDR3, as DNA: TGTGCCTGGTCGAGGAGGGGCGGCACCGGGGAGCTGTTTTTT.

The chain has TRBV11-3 and TRBJ1-3; D remains ambiguous. The V gene lost 1 base and the J gene lost 0 bases, with 10 bases spanning the gap. The germline V gene has CDR1 SGHNT and CDR2 YENEEA. The CDR3 extends over 16 amino acids. The CDR3 region is CASSLGATSSGNTIYF. CDR3 DNA: TGTGCCAGCAGCTTAGGAGCAACGAGCTCTGGAAACACCATATATTTT.

This clone was recorded a few times. The chain is built from TRBV2 and TRBJ1-6; 9 nucleotides line up with TRBD1. The germline V gene encodes CDR1 SNHLY and CDR2 FYNNEI. This CDR3 has 14 amino acids. Losses at the gene ends were 7 bases for V and 7 bases for J; bases not matched to a gene: 5. The CDR3 loop is CASNPGQGNSPLHF. In nucleotides, the CDR3 is TGTGCCAGCAATCCGGGACAGGGCAATTCACCCCTCCACTTT.

The genes are TRBV18 and TRBJ2-3; perhaps D is TRBD1 or TRBD2 (5 bases each). Germline V lookup: CDR1 KGHSH, CDR2 LQKENI. CDR3 length equals 14 residues. Trimming left V 0 bases short and J 4 bases short, with 8 bases between. CDR3 protein: CASSPPGAADTQYF. The CDR3 DNA reads as TGTGCCAGCTCACCACCCGGGGCCGCAGATACGCAGTATTTT.

V is TRBV5-1 and J is TRBJ2-7; 8 bases fit TRBD2. The CDR3 is 14 amino acids. V lost 4 bases and J lost 5; bases outside the gene matches: 8. Germline-derived CDR1 and CDR2 are SGHRS and YFSETQ. The CDR3 loop is CASSRGTGGDEQYF. As DNA, the CDR3 is TGCGCCAGCAGCCGCGGGACGGGGGGGGACGAGCAGTACTTC.

The CDR3 reads CASRAGARGRWRAFF. CDR3 bases: TGTGCCAGTAGGGCAGGGGCGCGTGGTCGATGGAGAGCTTTCTTT. The chain links TRBV19 to TRBJ1-1, with D tentatively TRBD1 (6 bases). Per germline, CDR1 LNHDA and CDR2 SQIVND (reference sequence). The length of the CDR3 is 15 residues. V was cut by 6 bases and J by 10 bases, with 24 bases left in between.

V and J are TRBV5-6 and TRBJ1-3; D uncertain. V was cut by 4 bases and J by 4 bases, with 15 bases left in between. The V gene's germline CDR1 is SGHDT and CDR2 YYEEEE. CDR3 length equals 15 residues. CDR3 loop: CASSPLDSAGNTIYF. The CDR3, as DNA: TGTGCCAGCAGCCCCCTCGACTCGGCAGGAAACACCATATATTTT. Full variable domain (outside the CDR3, taken from reference TRBV5-6 and TRBJ1-3): DAGVTQSPTHLIKTRGQQVTLRCSPKSGHDTVSWYQQALGQGPQFIFQYYEEEERQRGNFPDRFSGHQFPNYSSELNVNALLLGDSALYLCASSPLDSAGNTIYFGEGSWLTVV.

The CDR3 bases are TGTGCCAGCAGCTTAGAGGGGCTAAACTTCGGGTTCTTC. Amino acid sequence: CASSLEGLNFGFF. The chain uses TRBV11-2 and TRBJ2-1; D is possibly TRBD1 (5 bases). The CDR3 consists of 13 residues. Between the trimmed V and J ends, which lost 0 bases and 15 bases, there was a span of 15 bases. Per germline, CDR1 SGHAT and CDR2 FQNNGV.

The CDR3 is CASSLDVGTEAFF. The CDR3 coding sequence is TGCGCCAGCAGCTTGGATGTTGGCACTGAAGCTTTCTTT. The chain carries TRBV5-1 and TRBJ1-1; D ambiguous. The length of the CDR3 is 13 residues. V gave up 0 bases and J gave up 4 bases, with 7 bases separating them. CDR1 and CDR2 (germline): SGHRS, YFSETQ.